One and the same sample provided the 2 T cell receptor beta chains below, sequenced in a study of blood T cell repertoires in COVID-19. Clones were read by immunoSEQ multiplex PCR, and TCRdb kept only the in-frame ones, dropping some. The sample lists tens of thousands of clones; about 90% were seen once. Sequenced input: peripheral blood. These TCRs come from a woman in her forties or fifties with active or convalescent COVID-19.

The chain uses TRBV9 and TRBJ1-1, with D unclear. V lost 4 bases to trimming and J lost 0 bases, with 7 bases between them. This CDR3 spans 13 amino acids. Germline V gene data show CDR1 as SGDLS and CDR2 as YYNGEE. CDR3 loop: CASSTQVNTEAFF. As DNA, the CDR3 is TGTGCCAGCAGCACCCAGGTGAACACTGAAGCTTTCTTT.

The chain employs TRBV5-4 and TRBJ2-2; tentatively, D is TRBD2 (6 bases). This CDR3 is built from 16 residues. The germline gives CDR1 SGHNT, CDR2 YYREEE (reference sequence). V lost 0 bases and J 6 bases, leaving 15 bases between the germline ends. The CDR3 region has the DNA TGTGCCAGCAGCTTGGAGCCGGCGGGGACGGCCGGGGAGCTGTTTTTT. Encoded protein: CASSLEPAGTAGELFF.